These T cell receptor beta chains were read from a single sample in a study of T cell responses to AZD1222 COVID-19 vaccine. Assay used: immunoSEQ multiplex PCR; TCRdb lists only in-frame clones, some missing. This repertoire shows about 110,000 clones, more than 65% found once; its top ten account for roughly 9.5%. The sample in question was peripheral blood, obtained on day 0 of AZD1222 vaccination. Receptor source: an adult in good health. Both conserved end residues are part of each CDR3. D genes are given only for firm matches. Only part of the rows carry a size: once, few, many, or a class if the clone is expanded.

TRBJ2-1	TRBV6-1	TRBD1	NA	CASSEMGQGSSSYNEQFF	TGTGCCAGCAGTGAGATGGGACAGGGTTCGAGCTCCTACAATGAGCAGTTCTTC
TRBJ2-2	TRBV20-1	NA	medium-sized	CSATFTGELFF	TGCAGTGCTACCTTCACCGGGGAGCTGTTTTTT
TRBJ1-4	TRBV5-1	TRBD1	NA	CASSSQGATNEKLFF	TGCGCCAGCAGCTCACAGGGGGCAACTAATGAAAAACTGTTTTTT
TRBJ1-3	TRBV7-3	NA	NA	CASSLIRGNTIYF	TGTGCCAGCAGCTTAATTAGGGGAAACACCATATATTTT
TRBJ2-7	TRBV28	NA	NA	CASSLRYEQYF	TGTGCCAGCAGTTTAAGGTACGAGCAGTACTTC
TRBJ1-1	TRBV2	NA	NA	CASSVGREEAFF	TGTGCCAGCAGTGTGGGGAGGGAGGAAGCTTTCTTT
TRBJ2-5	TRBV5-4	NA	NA	CASSLKGGETQYF	TGTGCCAGCAGCTTGAAGGGTGGGGAGACCCAGTACTTC
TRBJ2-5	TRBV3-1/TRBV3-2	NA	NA	CASSSRETQYF	TGTGCCAGCAGCTCCAGGGAGACCCAGTACTTC
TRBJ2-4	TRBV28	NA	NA	CASSSISIAKLF	TGTGCCAGCAGTTCAATATCGATAGCCAAACTCTTC
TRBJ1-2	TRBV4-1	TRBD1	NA	CASSLGTAPYGYTF	TGCGCCAGCAGCCTTGGGACAGCACCGTATGGCTACACCTTC
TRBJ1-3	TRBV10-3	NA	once	CAISESSGLGNTIYF	TGTGCCATCAGTGAGTCCTCAGGGTTGGGAAACACCATATATTTT
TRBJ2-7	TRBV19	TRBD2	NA	CASSPGLAAYEQYF	TGTGCCAGTAGTCCGGGACTAGCGGCCTACGAGCAGTACTTC
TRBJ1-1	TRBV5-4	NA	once	CASTKQGNTEAFF	TGTGCCAGCACAAAGCAGGGGAACACTGAAGCTTTCTTT
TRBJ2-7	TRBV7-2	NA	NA	CASSLNSLGAYEQYF	TGTGCCAGCAGCTTAAACTCTCTGGGGGCCTACGAGCAGTACTTC
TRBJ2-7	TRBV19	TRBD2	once	CASSATSGASYEQYF	TGTGCCAGTAGTGCGACTAGCGGGGCCTCCTACGAGCAGTACTTC
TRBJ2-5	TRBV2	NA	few	CASILVAAFQETQYF	TGTGCCAGCATACTCGTAGCGGCCTTCCAAGAGACCCAGTACTTC
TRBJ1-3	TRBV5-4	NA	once	CASSLSGTGNTIYF	TGTGCCAGCAGCTTATCAGGAACTGGAAACACCATATATTTT
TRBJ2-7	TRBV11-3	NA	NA	CASSWTSSASEQYF	TGTGCCAGCAGCTGGACATCTAGCGCAAGCGAGCAGTACTTC
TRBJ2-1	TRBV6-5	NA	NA	CASRYENEQFF	TGTGCCAGCAGGTATGAGAATGAGCAGTTCTTC
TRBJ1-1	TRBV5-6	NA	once	CASSLMGEAFF	TGTGCCAGCAGCCTAATGGGAGAAGCTTTCTTT
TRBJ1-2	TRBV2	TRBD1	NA	CASSLGQGYTF	TGTGCCAGCAGTCTCGGACAGGGTTACACCTTC
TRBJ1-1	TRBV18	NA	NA	CASSPVKDQSNTEAFF	TGTGCCAGCTCACCCGTCAAGGACCAGTCTAACACTGAAGCTTTCTTT
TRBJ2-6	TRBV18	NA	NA	CASSPPTASGANVLTF	TGTGCCAGCTCACCACCGACAGCCTCTGGGGCCAACGTCCTGACTTTC
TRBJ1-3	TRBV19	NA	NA	CASSTWGPSDTIYF	TGTGCCAGTAGTACCTGGGGCCCCTCGGACACCATATATTTT
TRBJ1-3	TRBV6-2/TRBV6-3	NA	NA	CASSYSPGGSGNTIYF	TGTGCCAGCAGTTACTCGCCGGGAGGATCTGGAAACACCATATATTTT
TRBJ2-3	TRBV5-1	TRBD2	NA	CASSLLGTSGGADTQYF	TGCGCCAGCAGCTTGCTAGGGACTAGCGGAGGGGCAGATACGCAGTATTTT
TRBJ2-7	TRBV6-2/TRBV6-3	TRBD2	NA	CASSYSNPSGSAYF	TGTGCCAGCAGTTACTCGAATCCTAGCGGGAGTGCGTACTTC
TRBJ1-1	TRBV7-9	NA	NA	CASSLVRPTEAFF	TGTGCCAGCAGCTTAGTTAGGCCCACTGAAGCTTTCTTT
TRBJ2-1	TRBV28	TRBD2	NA	CASTKRGPYNEQFF	TGTGCCAGCACGAAGCGGGGACCCTACAATGAGCAGTTCTTC
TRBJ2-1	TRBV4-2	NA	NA	CASSQDRQRLNEQFF	TGTGCCAGCAGCCAAGACAGACAGCGATTAAATGAGCAGTTCTTC